This record concerns one T cell receptor beta chain sequence. Its target is not known. At one end the junction does not follow the germline gene, possibly because of a read error. The record originates from a study of T cells in Graves' hyperthyroidism and ophthalmopathy. Findings of the study overall: Most expanded thyroid clonotypes above 0.001 also appeared in blood. Ophthalmopathy onset followed model prediction by a median approximately 5.9 months.

The germline V gene encodes CDR1 SGHTA and CDR2 FQGNSA. This CDR3 is 16 amino acids long. Diagnoses rested on clinical symptoms, serum thyroxine and TRAb, thyroid ultrasound and orbital computed tomography. Amplification of TCR beta CDR3 regions was performed using RNA transcripts as template. The HTBI set primed first-round TCR CDR3 RT-PCR. TCRdb passed the multiplex PCR reads through MiXCR, listing each CDR3 protein once. Of around 660,000 distinct CDR3 sequences listed, just under 45% are singletons. Material: peripheral blood or thyroid tissue (not recorded which). The clonotype was recovered from an adult man with Graves' disease, either hyperthyroidism or ophthalmopathy (not recorded which). J is TRBJ1-5 and V is TRBV7-2; D gene uncertain. CDR3 DNA: TGCGCCAGCAGCCCCAGCCCAGGCGGGGGCAATCAGCCCCAGCATTTT. This gives the protein CASSPSPGGGNQPQHF.